What follows describes a single T cell receptor beta chain. CDR1 is SGHTA and CDR2 is FQGNSA in the germline V gene. The CDR3 is 17 amino acids. J was trimmed by 3 bases and V by 6 bases; bases with no gene match: 11. RNA transcripts gave rise to amplified TCR beta CDR3 regions. A set of HTBI primers served as the primers for a first-round RT-PCR of the TCR CDR3. TCRdb processed the multiplex PCR reads anew with MiXCR; each CDR3 protein has one entry. Seen here are hundreds of thousands of distinct CDR3 sequences, roughly 16% observed once, and the top ten hold around 3.5%. This sample was taken from a study of T cells in Graves' hyperthyroidism and ophthalmopathy.

V is TRBV7-2 and J is TRBJ2-6, with TRBD2 matching over 7 bases. This TCR was recovered from a woman in her forties with Graves' ophthalmopathy. The sample comprised blood. As DNA, the CDR3 is TGTGCCAGCAGATCCTCCCGCGGGGGAGGTGGGGCCAACGTCCTGACTTTC. Amino acid sequence: CASRSSRGGGGANVLTF.